These 18 T cell receptor beta chains were all obtained from the same sample, sequenced in a study of graft-versus-host responses after intestinal transplantation. Investigators plated around 200,000 CFSE-labeled responder cells together with around 200,000 irradiated stimulator cells labeled with violet dye. Libraries were prepared by immunoSEQ multiplex PCR; TCRdb keeps only in-frame clonotypes and omits some of them. The sample consists of about 21,000 clones, 30% to 40% of them appearing once. The material was alloreactive CD8+ T cells from a mixed lymphocyte reaction culture, obtained before intestinal transplant. The subset here: CFSE-low proliferating T cells sorted from approximately 6-day pre-transplant mixed lymphocyte reaction (GvH or HvG direction). These receptors were taken from a human patient who received an intestinal transplant.

The chain uses TRBV12-2 and TRBJ1-2. TRBV12-2 is an annotated pseudogene. This CDR3 has 14 residues. The CDR3 region has the DNA TGTGCAAGTCGCTTAGCCCAATGCCACTATGGCTACACCTTC. Its protein is CASRLAQCHYGYTF.

The rearrangement uses TRBV7-9 and TRBJ2-3, with D possibly TRBD1 on 5 matching bases. Per the germline V gene, CDR1 is SEHNR and CDR2 is FQNEAQ (reference sequence). The CDR3 is 14 amino acids. Trimming removed 5 bases at V and 5 bases at J, with 14 bases between. CDR3 DNA: TGTGCCAGCAGCGCCCCCGGACATGGAGATACGCAGTATTTT. Translating gives CASSAPGHGDTQYF.

The CDR3 DNA follows: TGTGCCAGCAGCGTAGGGGGCCGTTCACCCCTCCACTTT. This gives the protein CASSVGGRSPLHF. The chain is built from TRBV6-6 and TRBJ1-6, with 7 bases fitting TRBD1. This CDR3 spans 13 amino acids. Trimming cost V 6 bases and J 9 bases; bases outside gene matches: 5. Germline V CDR1 and CDR2: MNHNY, SVGAGI (reference sequence).

There are a few counts of this clone. V is TRBV7-6 and J is TRBJ1-2; the D gene is possibly TRBD1 (6 bases). Trimming removed 3 bases at V and 3 bases at J, with 14 bases between. The CDR3 covers 15 residues. Germline-derived CDR1 and CDR2 are SGHVS and FNYEAQ. CDR3 region: CASSFGEQGYYGYTF. As DNA, the CDR3 is TGTGCCAGCAGCTTTGGAGAACAGGGTTACTATGGCTACACCTTC.

The V gene is TRBV5-1, the J gene TRBJ2-7; no clear D. Trimming pared 0 bases from V and 2 bases from J, leaving 6 bases between. Germline V gives CDR1 SGHRS, CDR2 YFSETQ. The length of the CDR3 is 13 residues. The CDR3 coding sequence is TGCGCCAGCAGCTTGGCAGATCCCTACGAGCAGTACTTC. This encodes CASSLADPYEQYF.

The chain's CDR3 is CASSHLGQSKGNTIYF. In DNA form, the CDR3 reads TGCGCCAGCAGCCACCTAGGACAGTCTAAGGGAAACACCATATATTTT. The chain recombines TRBV4-1 with TRBJ1-3, with D perhaps matching TRBD1 (6 bases). V dropped 3 bases and J dropped 4 bases, with 16 bases sitting between them. This CDR3 has 16 amino acids. CDR1 and CDR2 (germline): MGHRA, YSYEKL.

A few counts support this clone. Germline is not matched at one junction end, which may reflect a read error. This chain joins TRBV4-1 and TRBJ1-1; possibly TRBD1 for D (6 bases). Germline values: CDR1 MGHRA, CDR2 YSYEKL. This CDR3 contains 15 residues. Here the CDR3 reads CASSKNREFNTEAFF. CDR3 coding DNA: TGTGCCAGCAGCAAAAACAGGGAATTCAACACTGAAGCTTTCTTT.

The V call is TRBV21-1, the J call TRBJ1-1. TRBV21-1 is a listed pseudogene. The CDR3 contains 15 residues. The CDR3 DNA sequence: TGTGCCAGCACCCTCGAAAGTTTGGAGAGCACTGAAGCTTTCTTT. Protein product: CASTLESLESTEAFF.

The chain has TRBV11-1 and TRBJ2-7; D perhaps matches TRBD2 (6 bases). CDR1 is SGHAT and CDR2 is FQDESV in the germline V gene (reference sequence). The CDR3 covers 14 residues. V was clipped by 5 bases and J by 0 bases, with 11 bases between them. In DNA, the CDR3 is TGTGCCAGCAGCAATAGCGGAGGCTCCTACGAGCAGTACTTC. This codes for CASSNSGGSYEQYF.

In its sample, this clone was seen a few times. J is TRBJ1-1 and V is TRBV4-1; the D is unclear. The length of the CDR3 is 12 residues. In germline, CDR1 is MGHRA, CDR2 YSYEKL. The V and J ends lost 2 bases and 1 base respectively, with 2 bases between them. Written as DNA, the CDR3 is TGCGCCAGCAGCCAACAGAACACTGAAGCTTTCTTT. It translates to CASSQQNTEAFF.

This clone occurred a few times. Written as DNA, the CDR3 is TGTGCCAGCAGCGACATTATTAGGGGGCCCACCGGGGAGCTGTTTTTT. It specifies CASSDIIRGPTGELFF. The chain links TRBV7-6 to TRBJ2-2; 7 bases map to TRBD1. Germline assignment: CDR1 SGHVS and CDR2 FNYEAQ. Germline trimming cut 5 bases from V and 4 bases from J; bases unmatched to any gene: 10. The CDR3 extends over 16 amino acids.

This clone showed up just a few times. The chain uses TRBV4-1 and TRBJ2-7, with 8 bases identical to TRBD1. Losses at the gene ends were 4 bases for V and 5 bases for J; bases not matched to a gene: 7. The germline gives CDR1 MGHRA, CDR2 YSYEKL. The CDR3 is 14 amino acids. The CDR3 sequence is CASSPAAGGHEQYF. The CDR3 bases are TGCGCCAGCAGCCCAGCGGCAGGGGGCCACGAGCAGTACTTC.

V is TRBV28 and J is TRBJ2-5; D possibly uses TRBD1 or TRBD2 (5 bases each). The CDR3 totals 15 residues. With 1 base removed from V and 5 bases from J, the gap between germline ends came to 14 bases. Germline lookup yields CDR1 MDHEN and CDR2 SYDVKM. CDR3 residues: CASSLLPGPGETQYF. The CDR3 DNA reads as TGTGCCAGCAGTTTATTACCGGGGCCCGGGGAGACCCAGTACTTC.

This clone was seen more than once but under ten times. V is TRBV7-7 and J is TRBJ2-1; D might be TRBD1 or TRBD2, each matching 6 bases. The V end was cut by 0 bases, the J end by 5 bases, with 14 bases between. Germline loops: CDR1 SSHAT, CDR2 FNYEAQ (reference sequence). This CDR3 region has 16 residues. CDR3 protein: CASSLAPGDTDNEQFF. CDR3 coding DNA: TGTGCCAGCAGCTTAGCCCCGGGGGACACAGACAATGAGCAGTTCTTC.

This clone was counted only a few times. The chain is built from TRBV5-4 and TRBJ2-7, with 9 nucleotides matching TRBD2. V was clipped by 0 bases and J by 1 base; unmatched bases: 2. The length of the CDR3 is 15 residues. Germline lookup yields CDR1 SGHNT and CDR2 YYREEE (reference sequence). CDR3 protein: CASSLGLAESYEQYF. The CDR3 DNA reads as TGTGCCAGCAGCTTGGGACTAGCGGAGTCCTACGAGCAGTACTTC.

The chain uses TRBV27 and TRBJ2-3; TRBD2 agrees at 10 bases. CDR1 and CDR2 (germline): MNHEY, SMNVEV (reference sequence). V was clipped by 4 bases and J by 2 bases; unmatched bases: 6. The CDR3 has 16 amino acids. The CDR3 region has the DNA TGTGCCAGCAGTTGGGCTAGCGGGGGATACACAGATACGCAGTATTTT. Translating it yields CASSWASGGYTDTQYF.

The chain employs TRBV10-1 and TRBJ2-7, with 14 bases lining up with TRBD2. This CDR3 has 19 residues. J gave up 1 base and V 0 bases, and 8 bases lay outside the gene matches. Germline values: CDR1 WNHNN, CDR2 SYGVQD (reference sequence). The CDR3 is CASSESPPGLAGGSYEQYF. The CDR3 bases are TGCGCCAGCAGTGAGTCCCCCCCTGGACTAGCGGGGGGTTCCTACGAGCAGTACTTC.

This clone was detected a few times. V is TRBV9 and J is TRBJ2-1, with TRBD2 matching 13 bases. The CDR3 covers 15 residues. Germline loops: CDR1 SGDLS, CDR2 YYNGEE. After removal of 4 bases from V and 9 bases from J, the junction contained 7 bases not matched to a gene. The CDR3 DNA reads as TGTGCCAGCAGCCTCTGGACTAGCGGGGGTAGTGAGCAGTTCTTC. The encoded protein is CASSLWTSGGSEQFF.